The sequence of this T cell receptor beta chain was determined in a study of blood T cells in healthy people across ages (dated by TCRdb to about 2015). About the investigation overall: In model experiments, template switching captured roughly one uniquely barcoded TCR beta cDNA molecule for every two T cells. To track age-related changes in TCR beta repertoire diversity, the study relied on deep sequencing normalized with unique cDNA molecular identifiers. The donors were divided into four age groups: young (average about 16 years), middle-aged (approximately 39), aged (about 61) and long-lived (roughly 86). To avoid experimental bias, donors of different ages were distributed randomly across sequencing lanes. Using the same blood draw, the study looked at two additional independent replicas of 1 million unique cDNA reads for two donors, one aged 18 to 30 and the other aged 80 or older. Broad study findings and their caveats: Because profiling used bulk unsorted PBMCs, naive and antigen-experienced compartments could not be compared conclusively. Total diversity estimates from one million sequenced T cells were considered lower bounds and underestimates. Compared with the aged group, more naive CD4+ T cells, fewer expanded clones and increased TCR diversity were shown by the long-lived group, suggesting age selection. Because donor CMV infection status was unknown, age-related changes in expanded clonotypes were potentially confounded. Observed TCR beta diversity correlated strongly with the percentage of naive T cells measured by flow cytometry. As age increased, observed TCR beta diversity per million T cells dropped in a roughly linear way, and a significant reduction was already evident by age around 41.

The germline V and J ends show losses of 2 bases and 2 bases respectively, and no gene match explains 8 bases of the junction. Its CDR3 holds 16 amino acids, cysteine through phenylalanine. The read is trimmed to its CDR3 DNA, 48 bases read in frame from base 1. The CDR1 and CDR2 encoded by the germline V gene are ENHRY and SYGVKD. Systemically healthy Caucasian individuals from Russia, approximately 39 in total and aged roughly 6 to 95 years, were included as donors. Ten milliliters of peripheral blood were collected from each donor into EDTA-treated Vacutainer tubes. Ficoll-Paque density-gradient centrifugation was used to isolate PBMCs, with at least 6.5 million per sample. Total RNA, at least 6 micrograms per sample, was extracted from PBMCs with Trizol reagent. Naive CD45RAhigh/CD27high T cell percentages were measured by flow cytometry on a PBMC aliquot from every donor. Receptors were amplified or captured by 5' RACE. The sample was run on an Illumina HiSeq 2500. A second roughly 7 to 12 cycle PCR used a sample-barcoded 5' primer and a J-beta primer mix. A unique molecular identifier was introduced onto each TCR beta cDNA molecule by a template-switch 5' adaptor carrying 12 random nucleotides. Each sample yielded at least 2.5 million CDR3-containing paired-end reads. First-strand cDNA was synthesized from all RNA with the Mint cDNA synthesis kit, primed by a TRBC-specific oligonucleotide. Following uracil-DNA glycosylase treatment, a first 18-cycle PCR with universal primers M1SS and BC2_uni_R was performed on all cDNA. The study's processing was this. Normalization of each sample was performed by random selection of 1 million high-quality reads, each carrying a distinct molecular identifier. Instead of being binned into consensus sequences, reads that shared molecular identifiers were thrown out. MiTCR, set to a Q25 quality threshold and the strictest error-elimination algorithm, was used for CDR3 identification, clonotype clustering and error correction. Lower-bound total TCR beta diversity was estimated with a nonparametric unseen species model using Euler transformation. TCRdb reprocessing: public reads trimmed at Q25 with fastp, clones called with MiXCR, in-frame beta chains kept. Merged by CDR3 protein, the rows form single entries marked with the most common genes and DNA. These V and J calls are TCRdb output, not the study's own analysis. The sample yields approximately 790,000 distinct CDR3 sequences; around 62% were counted once. Jointly, the top ten make up about 27% of the sample.

To note about this clonotype: Its antigen remains undetermined. No qualities accompany the bases; no much larger clone lies one base away.

Sequencing used blood. The receptor comes from a man aged 30 to 39 in good health. The chain joins TRBV10-3 to TRBJ2-5; 7 of the junction bases match TRBD2. The encoded CDR3 is CAISEGGGRIQETQYF. The bases are TGTGCCATCAGTGAGGGGGGAGGGAGGATTCAAGAGACCCAGTACTTC.